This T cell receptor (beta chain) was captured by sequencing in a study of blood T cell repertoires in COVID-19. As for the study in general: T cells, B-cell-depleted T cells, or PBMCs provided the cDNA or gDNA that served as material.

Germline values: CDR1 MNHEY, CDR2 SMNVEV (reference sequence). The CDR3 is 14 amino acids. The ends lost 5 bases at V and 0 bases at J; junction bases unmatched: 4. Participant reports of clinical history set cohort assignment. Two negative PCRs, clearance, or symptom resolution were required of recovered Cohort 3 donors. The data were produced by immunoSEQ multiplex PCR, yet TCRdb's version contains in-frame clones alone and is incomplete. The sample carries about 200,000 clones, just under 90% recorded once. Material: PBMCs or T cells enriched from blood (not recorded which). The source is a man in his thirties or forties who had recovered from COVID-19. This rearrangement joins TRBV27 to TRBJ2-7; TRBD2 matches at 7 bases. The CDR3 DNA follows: TGTGCCAGCAGTCCGGGCGGGGGCTCCTACGAGCAGTACTTC. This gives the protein CASSPGGGSYEQYF.